Each of the 28 T cell receptor beta chains below was sequenced from the same sample in a study of cytotoxic CD8 clonotypes in ibrutinib-treated CLL. Measured with immunoSEQ multiplex PCR; TCRdb has only the in-frame clones, and not every one. The sample includes roughly 160,000 clones, about four fifths seen only once; the top ten take roughly 2%. The sequences come from PBMCs, collected after 12 months of ibrutinib treatment. These receptor sequences come from a human donor with chronic lymphocytic leukemia.

The chain employs TRBV30 and TRBJ1-3; D gene ambiguous. The CDR3 consists of 11 residues. The V gene's germline CDR1 is GTSNPN and CDR2 SVGIG (reference sequence). V was shortened by 5 bases and J by 3 bases, with 5 bases between the two germline ends. The CDR3 region is CAWGSGNTIYF. The CDR3 coding sequence is TGTGCCTGGGGCAGTGGAAACACCATATATTTT.

The chain employs TRBV7-2 and TRBJ1-4; D remains unclear. The germline gives CDR1 SGHTA, CDR2 FQGNSA. The V end lost 2 bases, the J end lost 7 bases, and 17 bases lay between the germline ends. CDR3 length: 16 amino acids. CDR3 in amino acids: CASSLTPPGFREKLFF. The CDR3 DNA sequence: TGTGCCAGCAGCTTAACCCCCCCCGGGTTTCGTGAAAAACTGTTTTTT.

This clone was observed a single time. The rearrangement links TRBV27 to TRBJ2-7; possibly TRBD1 or TRBD2 for D (5 bases each). The germline V gene encodes CDR1 MNHEY and CDR2 SMNVEV (reference sequence). Trimming took 5 bases from V and 2 from J, leaving 16 bases between them. The CDR3 spans 15 residues. The CDR3 region is CASSLNRDGTYEQYF. As DNA, the CDR3 is TGTGCCAGCAGTCTCAATAGGGACGGGACCTACGAGCAGTACTTC.

The J gene is TRBJ2-5, the V gene TRBV7-9, with 8 bases aligning to TRBD1. Per the germline V gene, CDR1 is SEHNR and CDR2 is FQNEAQ (reference sequence). V gave up 5 bases and J gave up 5 bases; unmatched junction bases: 13. This CDR3 spans 16 amino acids. The CDR3 bases are TGTGCCAGCAGCCCTAGTGGGACAGGTTGGGTGGAGACCCAGTACTTC. Translating gives CASSPSGTGWVETQYF.

J is TRBJ2-4 and V is TRBV11-2, with 10 bases matching TRBD1. The CDR3 runs to 14 residues. The V and J ends lost 3 bases and 9 bases, in that order; junction bases with no gene match: 5. Germline V gene data show CDR1 as SGHAT and CDR2 as FQNNGV. CDR3 bases: TGTGCCAGCAGCTTCGGACAGGGGGTTACCATTCAGTACTTC. It yields the protein CASSFGQGVTIQYF.

This chain uses TRBV4-2 with TRBJ2-5; 14 bases match TRBD2. The CDR3 is made up of 19 amino acids. The junction had 14 bases not matched to a gene; V was cut back by 4 bases and J by 4 bases. Germline lookup yields CDR1 LGHNA and CDR2 YNFKEQ. The CDR3: CASSRKFSTSGRAGETQYF. CDR3 bases: TGTGCCAGCAGCCGGAAATTTTCGACTAGCGGGAGGGCGGGAGAGACCCAGTACTTC.

This clone came up a few times. The sample carries other DNA sequences with the same CDR3. The chain employs TRBV7-2 and TRBJ1-2; D is unclear. CDR1 SGHTA and CDR2 FQGNSA come from the germline V gene. This CDR3 region has 13 residues. The ends were cut back, 1 base at V and 2 bases at J, with 5 bases in the middle. The CDR3 is CASSLGRNYGYTF. The CDR3 DNA is TGTGCCAGCAGCTTAGGTCGGAACTATGGCTACACCTTC.

V is TRBV30 and J is TRBJ1-3; D is perhaps TRBD1 (6 bases). V lost 4 bases and J lost 1, with 11 bases in between. This CDR3 has 14 residues. CDR1 and CDR2 (germline): GTSNPN, SVGIG (reference sequence). The CDR3 bases are TGTGCCTGGAACAGGGACTCTTCTGGAAACACCATATATTTT. This encodes CAWNRDSSGNTIYF.

The chain uses TRBV29-1 and TRBJ2-3; D is tentatively TRBD1 or TRBD2 (5 bases each). V shed 6 bases and J shed 2 bases, with 15 bases lying between them. Germline lookup yields CDR1 SQVTM and CDR2 ANQGSEA. This CDR3 contains 14 residues. CDR3 protein: CSVLSEGSTDTQYF. In DNA form, the CDR3 reads TGCAGCGTGCTTAGTGAGGGGTCCACAGATACGCAGTATTTT.

The rearrangement links TRBV9 to TRBJ2-3; 11 nucleotides agree with TRBD1. The junction had 10 bases not matched to a gene; V was cut back by 4 bases and J by 3 bases. CDR1 and CDR2 (germline): SGDLS, YYNGEE. CDR3 length equals 17 residues. The CDR3 region has the DNA TGTGCCAGCAGCATACACCGGGACAGGGGGGAAACAGATACGCAGTATTTT. Amino acid sequence: CASSIHRDRGETDTQYF.

The sample holds many counts of this clone. The chain combines TRBV7-3 with TRBJ2-1, with 9 bases identical to TRBD2. The trim removed 5 bases at V and 0 bases at J, leaving 17 bases unmatched. This CDR3 is 20 amino acids long. From germline, CDR1 is SGHTA and CDR2 FQGTGA. The CDR3 region is CASSPSSLRGGNYSYNEQFF. CDR3 nucleotide sequence: TGTGCCAGCAGCCCGTCCTCGTTGCGGGGGGGGAATTACTCCTACAATGAGCAGTTCTTC.

CDR3 bases: TGTGCCAGCAGTCTGGACTCTGGGGCCAACGTCCTGACTTTC. Amino acid sequence: CASSLDSGANVLTF. The chain has TRBV6-5 and TRBJ2-6; D is uncertain. Germline V gene sequence: CDR1 MNHEY, CDR2 SVGAGI. V lost 5 bases and J 0 bases, leaving 5 bases between the germline ends. The CDR3 has 14 amino acids.

The V call is TRBV4-3, the J call TRBJ2-1, with D unresolved. Germline CDR1 is LGHNA and CDR2 is YSLEER. Trimming took off 3 bases at V and 0 bases at J, with 12 bases between the two ends. This CDR3 has 16 residues. CDR3 loop: CASSQLFSASYNEQFF. The DNA of the CDR3 is TGCGCCAGCAGCCAGTTATTCAGCGCCTCCTACAATGAGCAGTTCTTC.

This sequence joins TRBV5-4 and TRBJ2-1, with D possibly TRBD2 on 5 matching bases. V was trimmed by 4 bases and J by 0 bases, leaving 14 bases between them. The CDR3 totals 16 residues. CDR1 is SGHNT and CDR2 is YYREEE in the germline V gene (reference sequence). The CDR3 DNA follows: TGTGCCAGCAGCCAGGACTCGCCGAGCTCCTACAATGAGCAGTTCTTC. As protein: CASSQDSPSSYNEQFF.

The V gene is TRBV19, the J gene TRBJ1-4; D is unclear. V shed 10 bases and J shed 6 bases, with 9 bases lying between them. Germline values: CDR1 LNHDA, CDR2 SQIVND (reference sequence). This CDR3 has 11 amino acids. The CDR3 DNA sequence: TGTGCCACCACCGGGGATGAAAAACTGTTTTTT. This sequence encodes CATTGDEKLFF.

The chain links TRBV6-6 to TRBJ2-7; TRBD2 matches 12 bases. This CDR3 is built from 15 residues. Per germline, CDR1 MNHNY and CDR2 SVGAGI (reference sequence). The J segment lost 3 bases and the V segment lost 5 bases, leaving 5 bases of the junction unmatched. CDR3 nucleotides: TGTGCCAGCAGTAAACTAGCGGGGGGCTTCTACGAGCAGTACTTC. Translated, it gives CASSKLAGGFYEQYF.

CDR3 loop: CASSRSDRVPSTDTQYF. Written as DNA, the CDR3 is TGTGCCAGCAGCCGTTCAGACAGGGTACCTAGCACAGATACGCAGTATTTT. This chain joins TRBV11-3 and TRBJ2-3; 7 nucleotides line up with TRBD1. The CDR3 is 17 amino acids. Per germline, CDR1 SGHNT and CDR2 YENEEA. Germline trimming cut 5 bases from V and 0 bases from J; bases unmatched to any gene: 11.

This sequence joins TRBV2 and TRBJ1-1; possible D gene TRBD1, 6 bases. Trimming took 4 bases from V and 4 from J, leaving 13 bases between them. Germline assignment: CDR1 SNHLY and CDR2 FYNNEI. The CDR3 has 14 amino acids. CDR3 loop: CASSARGDGTEAFF. CDR3 in DNA: TGTGCCAGCAGTGCAAGGGGGGACGGCACTGAAGCTTTCTTT.

The chain recombines TRBV7-2 with TRBJ2-3; 11 nucleotides match TRBD2. Looked up from germline, CDR1 is SGHTA and CDR2 is FQGNSA. The ends lost 4 bases at V and 7 bases at J; junction bases unmatched: 7. This CDR3 comprises 15 residues. CDR3 bases: TGTGCCAGCAGCTCAGCTAGCGGGAGGACCAATACGCAGTATTTT. Its translation: CASSSASGRTNTQYF.

The sample holds a few counts of this clone. The chain recombines TRBV7-3 with TRBJ2-1; D is possibly TRBD2 (6 bases). CDR1 is SGHTA, CDR2 FQGTGA, per germline. V lost 5 bases, J lost 8 bases, and 16 bases lay in between. The CDR3 spans 14 residues. CDR3 coding DNA: TGTGCCAGCAGCCGTAGCGGAGTAGACCATGAGCAGTTCTTC. As protein: CASSRSGVDHEQFF.

The rearrangement joins TRBV27 to TRBJ2-2; D might be TRBD2 (5 bases). CDR3 size: 14 residues. The V end lost 6 bases, the J end lost 1 base, and 9 bases lay between the germline ends. Germline V gene data show CDR1 as MNHEY and CDR2 as SMNVEV (reference sequence). The CDR3 DNA sequence: TGTGCCAGCAGCCCGAGGGAGAACACCGGGGAGCTGTTTTTT. Translating it yields CASSPRENTGELFF.

The genes are TRBV4-3 and TRBJ1-2; tentatively, D is TRBD1 (5 bases). The CDR3 is made up of 16 amino acids. V lost 4 bases and J 4 bases, leaving 19 bases between the germline ends. Germline V gene sequence: CDR1 LGHNA, CDR2 YSLEER. CDR3 region: CASSLGPGPRFYGYTF. In DNA form, the CDR3 reads TGCGCCAGCAGCCTGGGACCGGGACCTCGATTCTATGGCTACACCTTC.

The V call is TRBV11-1, the J call TRBJ1-1; possibly TRBD1 for D (5 bases). The V gene's germline CDR1 is SGHAT and CDR2 FQDESV (reference sequence). V was trimmed by 5 bases and J by 3 bases, leaving 19 bases between them. The length of the CDR3 is 16 residues. In DNA, the CDR3 is TGTGCCAGCAGCCAGAGAACTGTGGGGGGTTACACTGAAGCTTTCTTT. Amino acid sequence: CASSQRTVGGYTEAFF.

V and J are TRBV7-2 and TRBJ2-5; 9 nucleotides align to TRBD1. This CDR3 is built from 14 residues. Germline V gene data show CDR1 as SGHTA and CDR2 as FQGNSA. After removal of 4 bases from V and 3 bases from J, the junction contained 3 bases not matched to a gene. The CDR3: CASSSWTGEETQYF. Written as DNA, the CDR3 is TGTGCCAGCAGCTCCTGGACAGGGGAAGAGACCCAGTACTTC.

V is TRBV7-2 and J is TRBJ2-3; no clear D. In germline, CDR1 is SGHTA, CDR2 FQGNSA. V lost 1 base and J lost 1, with 9 bases in between. This CDR3 is built from 15 residues. CDR3 DNA: TGTGCCAGCAGCTTAGAGGTTAAAGGCACAGATACGCAGTATTTT. Translating gives CASSLEVKGTDTQYF.

The gene calls are TRBV15 and TRBJ2-7; D call uncertain. V lost 1 base, J lost 0 bases, and 10 bases lay in between. Germline assignment: CDR1 LNHNV and CDR2 YYDKDF (reference sequence). The CDR3 runs to 15 residues. CDR3 amino acids: CATSRAGRSSYEQYF. The CDR3 bases are TGTGCCACCAGCAGAGCGGGCCGCAGCTCCTACGAGCAGTACTTC. The full variable domain, rest sourced from reference TRBV15 and TRBJ2-7, is DAMVIQNPRYQVTQFGKPVTLSCSQTLNHNVMYWYQQKSSQAPKLLFHYYDKDFNNEADTPDNFQSRRPNTSFCFLDIRSPGLGDTAMYLCATSRAGRSSYEQYFGPGTRLTVT.

The V gene is TRBV10-3, the J gene TRBJ1-2; 9 bases agree with TRBD1. The V and J ends lost 4 bases and 2 bases, in that order; junction bases with no gene match: 5. Germline V CDR1 and CDR2: ENHRY, SYGVKD. The CDR3 runs 15 residues. The CDR3 bases are TGTGCCATCAGTGGGGCCGGACAGGGGAACTATGGCTACACCTTC. Protein: CAISGAGQGNYGYTF.

The chain carries TRBV18 and TRBJ1-1; 7 nucleotides align to TRBD1. Germline V gene sequence: CDR1 KGHSH, CDR2 LQKENI. With V trimmed by 3 bases and J by 10 bases, 2 bases remained unmatched. CDR3 length: 11 residues. This CDR3 is CASSPDRVAFF. In DNA, the CDR3 is TGTGCCAGCTCACCCGACAGGGTAGCTTTCTTT.